This T cell receptor (beta chain) was found in a study of TIL therapy for anti-PD-1-resistant metastatic lung cancer (dated by TCRdb to the early 2020s). Turning to the overall study: Tumors were collected before any PD-1/PD-L1 blockade, after which patients were given nivolumab, and patients who progressed were given lymphodepletion, an infusion of expanded TIL and IL-2. Enrolled patients had a median age of around 58 years (range about 38-75) and a median tumor PD-L1 proportion score of roughly 6%. Most of the cohort had lung adenocarcinoma, a handful of tumors were EGFR-mutant and two were ALK-rearranged, and half of the patients were current or former smokers. Clonotypes were tracked across tumor, expanded TIL product and serial blood samples by T cell receptor beta sequencing of tumor and peripheral blood. Across the cohort, whole-exome sequencing showed a median non-synonymous tumor mutation burden of 1.5 mutations per megabase.

General conclusions and limits of the study: Generalizability was limited because the cohort was highly selected, with more treatment-naive, never-smoker and oncogene-addicted patients included than is typical. The baseline peripheral repertoire was partially replaced by infused TIL clonotypes, which then decayed over months, and no apparent association between persistence and response was found. The study protocol defined all tumor marker inferences as exploratory.

Using bias-controlled multiplex PCR with the immunoSEQ v3 hsTCRB kit, the TCR beta CDR3 regions were amplified from genomic DNA. TCR libraries were sequenced on an Illumina NextSeq 500 to 2 million or so read pairs for survey level or roughly 4.5-6 million for deep level. Processing in the source paper ran as follows. V, D and J genes were assigned, non-productive sequences were removed, and clonality was reported by immunoSEQ Analyzer software. Repertoires were compared using productive Simpson clonality and Morisita overlap index of productive TRB rearrangements between infused TIL and blood. For each clone in blood, the absolute clonotype count was estimated by multiplying the lymphocyte count by the CD3+ fraction and by the clone's productive frequency. Here the immuneACCESS table is served through TCRdb, limited to in-frame sequences with V and J called. Missing clones are a known gap in these copies; in checked studies unresolved V genes cover under half, and the rest lacks a known reason. The V and J calls and clone size are taken from that table; D and trimming were inferred from the DNA. This sample comprises 30,000 to 45,000 clones, about 73% of them detected only once. About 5.7% of the sample belongs to the ten largest clones.

This clone was counted only a few times. What antigen it recognizes has not been identified. No much larger clone is present one base from it, and per-base qualities are unavailable. The label giving this sample's time point can be read as: pre-treatment sample, taken before nivolumab and TIL therapy. A phase I trial run at two centers enrolled adults with stage 4 NSCLC between 2017 and early 2020. The samples were drawn from an open-label, single-arm phase I trial testing tumor-infiltrating lymphocyte therapy combined with nivolumab in advanced non-small cell lung cancer. Blood mononuclear cells were isolated from EDTA tubes by Ficoll gradient and were snap-frozen as pellets, and DNA was extracted with a Qiagen mini-prep kit. Material: blood, obtained at baseline. The source is a person between 30 and 79 years old with non-small cell lung cancer.

The CDR3 corresponds to CASSPRGDGANVLTF. The nucleotides are TGCGCCAGCAGCCCCAGGGGCGATGGGGCCAACGTCCTGACTTTC. The rearrangement combines TRBV4-3 with TRBJ2-6; possibly the D gene is TRBD1, per 6 matching bases. A distance of 10 bases separates the germline ends of V and J, which lose 4 bases and 3 bases respectively. The germline V gene provides CDR1 LGHNA and CDR2 YSLEER. CDR3 length: 15 amino acids, cysteine to phenylalanine. Only the CDR3 region is kept as DNA, spanning 45 bases read in frame from base 1.